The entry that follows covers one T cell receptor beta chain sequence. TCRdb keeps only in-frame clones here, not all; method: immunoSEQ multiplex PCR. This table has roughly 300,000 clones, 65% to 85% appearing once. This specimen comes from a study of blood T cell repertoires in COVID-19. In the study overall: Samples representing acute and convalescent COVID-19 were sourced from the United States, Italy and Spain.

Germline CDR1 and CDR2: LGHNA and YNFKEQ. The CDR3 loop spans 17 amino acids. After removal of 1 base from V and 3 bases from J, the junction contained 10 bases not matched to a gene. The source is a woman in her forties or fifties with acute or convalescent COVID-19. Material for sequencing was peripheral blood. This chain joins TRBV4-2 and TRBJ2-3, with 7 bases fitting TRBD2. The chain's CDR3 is CASSQGGGGGGTDTQYF. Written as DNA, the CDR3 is TGTGCCAGCAGCCAAGGGGGCGGGGGTGGTGGAACAGATACGCAGTATTTT.